The rows below give T cell receptor beta chains drawn from one sample of a study of Graves' ophthalmopathy and Graves' hyperthyroidism. TCRdb passed the multiplex PCR reads through MiXCR, listing each CDR3 protein once. The sample gives 500,000 to 800,000 distinct CDR3 sequences, roughly 41% of which show up once; 3% to 4% is in the top ten. Sequenced sample: peripheral blood. These receptors were taken from an adult man with Graves' ophthalmopathy. Each CDR3 is given with its conserved first and last residue. D genes are given only for firm matches. Not every row has a clone size; where given, it reads once, few, many or a size class.

abundance: few
d_gene: TRBD2
v_gene: TRBV5-1
j_gene: TRBJ2-7
CDR3nt: TGCGCCAGCAGCCCAAGCGGGAGGAAGGACGAGCAGTACTTC
CDR3aa: CASSPSGRKDEQYF

abundance: many
d_gene: .
v_gene: TRBV7-2
j_gene: TRBJ2-5
CDR3nt: TGTGCCAGCAGCACACCACTAGGTTCGCAAGAGACCCAGTACTTC
CDR3aa: CASSTPLGSQETQYF

abundance: .
d_gene: .
v_gene: TRBV7-2
j_gene: TRBJ1-2
CDR3nt: TGTGCCAGCAGCCGACTAGCGGGACTGACTTATGACTACACCTTC
CDR3aa: CASSRLAGLTYDYTF

abundance: .
d_gene: .
v_gene: TRBV2
j_gene: TRBJ1-1
CDR3nt: TGTGCCAGCAGTGAAACTCGTATGGGGGGCACTGAAGCTTTCTTT
CDR3aa: CASSETRMGGTEAFF

abundance: .
d_gene: .
v_gene: TRBV29-1
j_gene: TRBJ2-3
CDR3nt: TGCAGCGGAGTGACAGCGGCGGCGGATACGCAGTATTTT
CDR3aa: CSGVTAAADTQYF

abundance: once
d_gene: TRBD1
v_gene: TRBV6-2/TRBV6-3
j_gene: TRBJ1-1
CDR3nt: TGTGCCAGCAGTCTAGGACAGGTTGAATCTTTCTTT
CDR3aa: CASSLGQVESFF

abundance: .
d_gene: TRBD1
v_gene: TRBV24-1
j_gene: TRBJ1-1
CDR3nt: TGTGCCACCAGTAAGGGTGGGGACAGGGTCACTGAAGCTTTCTTT
CDR3aa: CATSKGGDRVTEAFF

abundance: .
d_gene: TRBD2
v_gene: TRBV7-9
j_gene: TRBJ2-7
CDR3nt: TGTGCCAGCAGCCAAGACGGCTGGCGGGGGTCCTACGAGCAGTACTTC
CDR3aa: CASSQDGWRGSYEQYF

abundance: many
d_gene: .
v_gene: TRBV9
j_gene: TRBJ1-3
CDR3nt: TGTGCCAGCGGAGGGGGAGTATATGGAAACACCATATATTTT
CDR3aa: CASGGGVYGNTIYF

abundance: many
d_gene: .
v_gene: TRBV14
j_gene: TRBJ1-4
CDR3nt: TGTGCCAGCAGCCCCCAAGGGACAACTAATGAAAAACTGTTTTTT
CDR3aa: CASSPQGTTNEKLFF

abundance: .
d_gene: .
v_gene: TRBV19
j_gene: TRBJ1-1
CDR3nt: TGTGCCAGTACCACCCCCCCAGCGACTGAAGCTTTCTTT
CDR3aa: CASTTPPATEAFF

abundance: .
d_gene: .
v_gene: TRBV10-3
j_gene: TRBJ2-7
CDR3nt: TGTGCCAGCAGTTACTCGGGACCTAGCGTTGGCGAGCAGTACTTC
CDR3aa: CASSYSGPSVGEQYF

abundance: .
d_gene: .
v_gene: TRBV2
j_gene: TRBJ2-1
CDR3nt: TGTGCCAGCAGTGAGGGGACCTACAATGAGCAGTTCTTC
CDR3aa: CASSEGTYNEQFF

abundance: many
d_gene: .
v_gene: TRBV5-1
j_gene: TRBJ2-7
CDR3nt: TGCGCCAGCAGCCTACTAACCGGGACGGGCTCCTACGAGCAGTACTTC
CDR3aa: CASSLLTGTGSYEQYF

abundance: .
d_gene: .
v_gene: TRBV29-1
j_gene: TRBJ2-2
CDR3nt: TGCAGCGCCAGCAGCTTGGAAGGGTCCGGGGAGCTGTTTTTT
CDR3aa: CSASSLEGSGELFF

abundance: many
d_gene: TRBD1
v_gene: TRBV29-1
j_gene: TRBJ2-3
CDR3nt: TGCAGCGTTGATGGGACAGGGGGCGACGATACGCAGTATTTT
CDR3aa: CSVDGTGGDDTQYF

abundance: few
d_gene: .
v_gene: TRBV3-1
j_gene: TRBJ1-1
CDR3nt: TGTGCCAGCAGCCCTCAACAGGTCGGGCGAGCTTTCTTT
CDR3aa: CASSPQQVGRAFF

abundance: once
d_gene: TRBD1
v_gene: TRBV10-3
j_gene: TRBJ2-5
CDR3nt: TGTGCCATCAGTGATGGGACAGGGGGAGAGACCCAGTACTTC
CDR3aa: CAISDGTGGETQYF

abundance: many
d_gene: .
v_gene: TRBV25-1
j_gene: TRBJ2-5
CDR3nt: TGTGCCAGCAGTGACTCTGTTAAACTGGGCGAGACCCAGTACTTC
CDR3aa: CASSDSVKLGETQYF

abundance: many
d_gene: TRBD1
v_gene: TRBV12-3/TRBV12-4
j_gene: TRBJ1-2
CDR3nt: TGTGCCAGCAGTGGGGACAGGGGGCAGCACTATGGCTACACCTTC
CDR3aa: CASSGDRGQHYGYTF

abundance: .
d_gene: .
v_gene: TRBV5-1
j_gene: TRBJ1-4
CDR3nt: TGCGCCAGCAGCTTAGCCCGGGGGAATAATGAAAAACTGTTTTTT
CDR3aa: CASSLARGNNEKLFF

abundance: .
d_gene: TRBD1
v_gene: TRBV29-1
j_gene: TRBJ1-6
CDR3nt: TGCAGGGGACGGGGACAGTCCTATAATTCACCCCTCCACTTT
CDR3aa: CRGRGQSYNSPLHF

abundance: many
d_gene: .
v_gene: TRBV12-3/TRBV12-4
j_gene: TRBJ2-5
CDR3nt: TGTGCCAGCAGTTCGGTCACCGAGGGAGAGACCCAGTACTTC
CDR3aa: CASSSVTEGETQYF

abundance: .
d_gene: TRBD1
v_gene: TRBV7-9
j_gene: TRBJ2-7
CDR3nt: TGTGCCAGCAGCCTAAAAGGTGGAGAGGGGACAGCGGCCTACGAGCAGTACTTC
CDR3aa: CASSLKGGEGTAAYEQYF

abundance: .
d_gene: TRBD1
v_gene: TRBV7-8
j_gene: TRBJ2-6
CDR3nt: TGTGCCAGCAGCCCTCCCGGGACAGGGAGTCCGGGGGCCAACGTCCTGACTTTC
CDR3aa: CASSPPGTGSPGANVLTF

abundance: .
d_gene: .
v_gene: TRBV10-3
j_gene: TRBJ2-7
CDR3nt: TGTGCCAGCAGTGAATCGGGGGGCAGGGGGCTATTCTACGAGCAGTACTTC
CDR3aa: CASSESGGRGLFYEQYF

abundance: few
d_gene: .
v_gene: TRBV5-1
j_gene: TRBJ2-7
CDR3nt: TGCGCCAGCAGCTTTTCAGGGACAACCTACGAGCAGTACTTC
CDR3aa: CASSFSGTTYEQYF

abundance: many
d_gene: TRBD1
v_gene: TRBV12-3/TRBV12-4
j_gene: TRBJ1-4
CDR3nt: TGTGCCAGCAGTTCAACAGGGGTACGGGAAAAACTGTTTTTT
CDR3aa: CASSSTGVREKLFF

abundance: many
d_gene: .
v_gene: TRBV5-6
j_gene: TRBJ1-2
CDR3nt: TGTGCCAGCAGCTTGGACCCGACTAACTATGGCTACACCTTC
CDR3aa: CASSLDPTNYGYTF

abundance: few
d_gene: .
v_gene: TRBV10-3
j_gene: TRBJ2-7
CDR3nt: TGTGCCAGCAGTTTAAACCAGCGGTACGAGCAGTACTTC
CDR3aa: CASSLNQRYEQYF

abundance: few
d_gene: .
v_gene: TRBV4-3
j_gene: TRBJ2-7
CDR3nt: TGCGCCAGCAGCCCGGACACCCTCTACGAGCAGTACTTC
CDR3aa: CASSPDTLYEQYF

abundance: .
d_gene: TRBD1
v_gene: TRBV20-1
j_gene: TRBJ2-1
CDR3nt: TGCAGTGCTAGCGAGACAGGGGTGGGAAATGAGCAGTTCTTC
CDR3aa: CSASETGVGNEQFF

abundance: .
d_gene: .
v_gene: TRBV5-1
j_gene: TRBJ2-7
CDR3nt: TGCGCCAGCAGCAGGAACAGGGACTACGAGCAGTACTTC
CDR3aa: CASSRNRDYEQYF

abundance: .
d_gene: TRBD2
v_gene: TRBV5-6
j_gene: TRBJ2-7
CDR3nt: TGTGCCAGCAGCGAGGGACTAGCGGGGGAGATCTACGAGCAGTACTTC
CDR3aa: CASSEGLAGEIYEQYF

abundance: .
d_gene: TRBD1
v_gene: TRBV2
j_gene: TRBJ1-2
CDR3nt: TGTGCCAGCAGTTTAGACAGGGCAACGGGTGGCTACACCTTC
CDR3aa: CASSLDRATGGYTF

abundance: .
d_gene: TRBD1
v_gene: TRBV7-9
j_gene: TRBJ2-5
CDR3nt: TGTGCCAGCAGCTTAAAGCGACAGGGGATTTGGGAGACCCAGTACTTC
CDR3aa: CASSLKRQGIWETQYF

abundance: .
d_gene: TRBD2
v_gene: TRBV9
j_gene: TRBJ2-2
CDR3nt: TGTGCCAGCAGCGTTTTTAGCGGGGGGTTCACCGGGGAGCTGTTTTTT
CDR3aa: CASSVFSGGFTGELFF

abundance: many
d_gene: TRBD1
v_gene: TRBV10-3
j_gene: TRBJ1-2
CDR3nt: TGTGCCATCAGGACAGGGGGCAGTAACTATGGCTACACCTTC
CDR3aa: CAIRTGGSNYGYTF

abundance: .
d_gene: TRBD1
v_gene: TRBV19
j_gene: TRBJ2-2
CDR3nt: TGTGCCAGTCACGACAGGGGGGAAATCTACACCGGGGAGCTGTTTTTT
CDR3aa: CASHDRGEIYTGELFF

abundance: many
d_gene: TRBD1
v_gene: TRBV2
j_gene: TRBJ1-2
CDR3nt: TGTGCCAGACACGACAGGGAGGGTAACTATGGCTACACCTTC
CDR3aa: CARHDREGNYGYTF

abundance: .
d_gene: TRBD1
v_gene: TRBV15
j_gene: TRBJ2-5
CDR3nt: TGTGCCACCAGCAGAGCCGGGACAGGGGGCCAGTACTTC
CDR3aa: CATSRAGTGGQYF

abundance: few
d_gene: TRBD1
v_gene: TRBV7-2
j_gene: TRBJ1-1
CDR3nt: TGTGCCAGCAGTTGGACAGGGCGACCGCAGGTAGCTTTCTTT
CDR3aa: CASSWTGRPQVAFF

abundance: .
d_gene: .
v_gene: TRBV10-3
j_gene: TRBJ1-1
CDR3nt: TGTGCCAACACCCCGCCGGGGGGGGAAGCTTTCTTT
CDR3aa: CANTPPGGEAFF

abundance: .
d_gene: TRBD1
v_gene: TRBV19
j_gene: TRBJ1-2
CDR3nt: TGTGCCAGTACTCCGCTGGGACAGGGAGGGGATGGCTACACCTTC
CDR3aa: CASTPLGQGGDGYTF

abundance: .
d_gene: .
v_gene: TRBV10-3
j_gene: TRBJ2-5
CDR3nt: TGTGCCATCAGTGAGTCGAACAGACAAGAGACCCAGTACTTC
CDR3aa: CAISESNRQETQYF

abundance: many
d_gene: .
v_gene: TRBV15
j_gene: TRBJ2-5
CDR3nt: TGTGCCACCAGCAGAGATTCGGCCCTCAAACTCCCGGCCCAAGAGACCCAGTACTTC
CDR3aa: CATSRDSALKLPAQETQYF

abundance: .
d_gene: .
v_gene: TRBV9
j_gene: TRBJ1-1
CDR3nt: TGTGCCAGCAGCTTAGATGGGGGGGTAGGCACTGAAGCTTTCTTT
CDR3aa: CASSLDGGVGTEAFF

abundance: .
d_gene: TRBD1
v_gene: TRBV9
j_gene: TRBJ2-7
CDR3nt: TGTGCCAGCAGCGAGCGACAGGGTGAAGGCTACGAGCAGTACTTC
CDR3aa: CASSERQGEGYEQYF

abundance: .
d_gene: TRBD2
v_gene: TRBV7-2
j_gene: TRBJ2-5
CDR3nt: TGTGCCAGCAGCCAACCGGGACTAGCGAGAGAGGCCCAGTACTTC
CDR3aa: CASSQPGLAREAQYF

abundance: many
d_gene: TRBD1
v_gene: TRBV7-9
j_gene: TRBJ1-1
CDR3nt: TGTGCCAGCAGCCCATGGCAGGGGGCGAACACTGAAGCTTTCTTT
CDR3aa: CASSPWQGANTEAFF

abundance: many
d_gene: .
v_gene: TRBV5-1
j_gene: TRBJ1-2
CDR3nt: TGCGCCAGCAGCTTGGATCCGGGGCTGGGTAACTATGGCTACACCTTC
CDR3aa: CASSLDPGLGNYGYTF

abundance: .
d_gene: TRBD1
v_gene: TRBV13
j_gene: TRBJ1-4
CDR3nt: TGTGCCAGCAGCACCGACAGGGGAGAAGGGGAAAAACTGTTTTTT
CDR3aa: CASSTDRGEGEKLFF

abundance: .
d_gene: .
v_gene: TRBV7-8
j_gene: TRBJ1-4
CDR3nt: TGTGCCAGCAGCTTAGGTGAACTTTGG
CDR3aa: CASSLGELW

abundance: many
d_gene: .
v_gene: TRBV29-1
j_gene: TRBJ2-5
CDR3nt: TGCAGCGTATCCAGAGTCCAAGAGACCCAGTACTTC
CDR3aa: CSVSRVQETQYF

abundance: .
d_gene: TRBD2
v_gene: TRBV2
j_gene: TRBJ2-7
CDR3nt: TGTGCCAGCAGTTACTCGGAACTAGCGGGGTCTAACGAGCAGTACTTC
CDR3aa: CASSYSELAGSNEQYF

abundance: .
d_gene: .
v_gene: TRBV10-3
j_gene: TRBJ2-5
CDR3nt: TGTGCCGCTTCGGGACCACGAAAAGAGACCCAGTACTTC
CDR3aa: CAASGPRKETQYF

abundance: many
d_gene: .
v_gene: TRBV7-6
j_gene: TRBJ2-7
CDR3nt: TGTGCCAGCAGCTTAGGAGGGGGGGGGAGCGAGCAGTACTTC
CDR3aa: CASSLGGGGSEQYF

abundance: many
d_gene: .
v_gene: TRBV19
j_gene: TRBJ1-1
CDR3nt: TGTGCCAGTAGTCCCACCACCTACGGGACACATAAGAACACTGAAGCTTTCTTT
CDR3aa: CASSPTTYGTHKNTEAFF

abundance: few
d_gene: TRBD1
v_gene: TRBV2
j_gene: TRBJ2-5
CDR3nt: TGTGCCAGCAACACATGGACAGGGGTGAAGAAAGAGACCCAGTACTTC
CDR3aa: CASNTWTGVKKETQYF